The T cell receptor beta chain described here comes from a study of human thymus T cells. The table came from immunoSEQ multiplex PCR; TCRdb's copy has only in-frame clones and leaves some out. The repertoire consists of approximately 49,000 clones, with 85% to 95% occurring once and the leading ten covering roughly 0.16%. V shed 2 bases and J shed 5 bases, with 18 bases lying between them. Germline V gene data show CDR1 as MGHRA and CDR2 as YSYEKL. This CDR3 is 16 amino acids long. The source is a girl under three years old with a congenital heart defect but otherwise immunologically healthy. The rearrangement joins TRBV4-1 to TRBJ1-2, with D maybe TRBD1 (6 bases). Sample: blood. The CDR3 DNA reads TGCGCCAGCAGCCAACCCACCATCTTCACAGGGTATGGCTACACCTTC. Protein: CASSQPTIFTGYGYTF.